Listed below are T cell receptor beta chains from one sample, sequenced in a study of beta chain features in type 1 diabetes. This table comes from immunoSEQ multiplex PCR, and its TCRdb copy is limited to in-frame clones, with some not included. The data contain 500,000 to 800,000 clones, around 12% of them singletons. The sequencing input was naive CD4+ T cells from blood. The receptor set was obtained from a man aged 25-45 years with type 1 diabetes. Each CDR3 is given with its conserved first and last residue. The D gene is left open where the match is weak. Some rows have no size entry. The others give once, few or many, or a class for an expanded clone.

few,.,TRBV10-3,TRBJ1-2,CAISEQADGYTF,TGTGCCATCAGCGAACAAGCGGATGGCTACACCTTC
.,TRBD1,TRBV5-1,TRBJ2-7,CASSLAGTGSGEQYF,TGCGCCAGCAGCTTGGCGGGGACAGGGTCTGGCGAGCAGTACTTC
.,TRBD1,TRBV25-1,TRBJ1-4,CASSDIGWDSNEKLFF,TGTGCCAGCAGTGATATCGGCTGGGACAGTAATGAAAAACTGTTTTTT
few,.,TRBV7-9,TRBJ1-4,CASSSGRAATNEKLFF,TGTGCCAGCAGCTCGGGACGGGCCGCAACTAATGAAAAACTGTTTTTT
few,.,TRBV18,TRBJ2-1,CASSPEQARSNEQFF,TGTGCCAGCTCACCCGAGCAGGCCAGAAGCAATGAGCAGTTCTTC
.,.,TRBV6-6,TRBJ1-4,CASSYGREKLFF,TGTGCCAGCAGTTATGGCCGGGAAAAACTGTTTTTT
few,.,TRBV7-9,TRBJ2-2,CASSLGVLSGELFF,TGTGCCAGCAGCCTCGGGGTCCTCTCCGGGGAGCTGTTTTTT
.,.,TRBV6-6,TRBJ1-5,CASSSQQNQPQHF,TGTGCCAGCAGCAGTCAGCAGAATCAGCCCCAGCATTTT
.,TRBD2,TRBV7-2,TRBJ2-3,CASSSRTSAGTDTQYF,TGTGCCAGCAGCTCTCGGACTAGCGCTGGCACAGATACGCAGTATTTT
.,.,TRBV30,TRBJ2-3,CAWSGEDTQYF,TGTGCCTGGAGCGGTGAGGATACGCAGTATTTT
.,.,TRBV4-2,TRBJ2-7,CASGRGGEQYF,TGTGCCAGCGGCAGGGGGGGCGAGCAGTACTTC
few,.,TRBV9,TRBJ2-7,CASSPPTPGDEQYF,TGTGCCAGCAGCCCTCCGACTCCGGGCGACGAGCAGTACTTC
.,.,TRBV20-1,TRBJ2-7,CSARWDYEQYF,TGCAGTGCTAGGTGGGATTACGAGCAGTACTTC
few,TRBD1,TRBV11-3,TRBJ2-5,CASGTGQETQYF,TGTGCCAGCGGGACAGGGCAAGAGACCCAGTACTTC
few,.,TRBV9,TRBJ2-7,CASSGGTGILYEQYF,TGTGCCAGCAGCGGGGGAACAGGGATCTTGTACGAGCAGTACTTC
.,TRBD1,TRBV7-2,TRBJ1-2,CASSQFRQGQGYTF,TGTGCCAGCAGCCAATTTCGACAGGGTCAAGGCTACACCTTC
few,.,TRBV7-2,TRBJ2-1,CASSHPVGRLINEQFF,TGTGCCAGCAGCCACCCTGTTGGGCGTCTAATCAATGAGCAGTTCTTC
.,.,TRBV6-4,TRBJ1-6,CASSDSRDPLGSPLHF,TGTGCCAGCAGTGACTCCCGGGATCCTCTGGGGTCACCCCTCCACTTT
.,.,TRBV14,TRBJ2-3,CASSQFQGPDTQYF,TGTGCCAGCAGCCAATTCCAAGGGCCAGATACGCAGTATTTT
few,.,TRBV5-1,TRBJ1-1,CASSLGTENTEAFF,TGCGCCAGCAGCTTGGGAACAGAGAACACTGAAGCTTTCTTT
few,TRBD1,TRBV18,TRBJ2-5,CASSPGQEETQYF,TGTGCCAGCTCACCTGGACAGGAGGAGACCCAGTACTTC
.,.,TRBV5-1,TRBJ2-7,CASSFNRQGEQYF,TGCGCCAGCAGCTTCAACAGGCAAGGGGAGCAGTACTTC
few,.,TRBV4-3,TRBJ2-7,CASSQDAESGSEQYF,TGCGCCAGCAGCCAAGATGCGGAGAGCGGAAGCGAGCAGTACTTC
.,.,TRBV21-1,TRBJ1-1,CASSKRTTAFF,TGTGCCAGCAGCAAACGGACAACAGCTTTCTTT
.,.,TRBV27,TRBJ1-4,CASSGNRAGEKLFF,TGTGCCAGCAGTGGTAACCGGGCTGGGGAAAAACTGTTTTTT
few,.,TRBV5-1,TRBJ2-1,CASSADRNEQFF,TGCGCCAGCAGCGCCGACCGGAATGAGCAGTTCTTC
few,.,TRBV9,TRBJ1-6,CASSVDSGPGNSPLHF,TGTGCCAGCAGCGTAGATTCAGGGCCTGGGAATTCACCCCTCCACTTT
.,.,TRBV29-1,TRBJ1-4,CSVARQINEKLFF,TGCAGCGTTGCCCGCCAAATTAATGAAAAACTGTTTTTT
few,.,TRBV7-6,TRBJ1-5,CASSQGGYGNQPQHF,TGTGCCAGCAGCCAAGGCGGTTACGGGAATCAGCCCCAGCATTTT
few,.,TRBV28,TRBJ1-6,CASIWPPDSPLHF,TGTGCCAGCATCTGGCCCCCCGATTCACCCCTCCACTTT
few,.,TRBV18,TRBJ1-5,CASSPDRNQPQHF,TGTGCCAGCTCACCAGACCGGAATCAGCCCCAGCATTTT
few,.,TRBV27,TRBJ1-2,CASSRLTDNYGYTF,TGTGCCAGCAGTAGACTGACAGATAACTATGGCTACACCTTC
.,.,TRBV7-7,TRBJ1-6,CASSRDSYNSPLHF,TGTGCCAGCTCCCGGGACTCCTATAATTCACCCCTCCACTTT
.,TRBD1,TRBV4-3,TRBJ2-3,CASSRYTGGRGNTDTQYF,TGCGCCAGCAGCCGATATACAGGGGGCCGCGGCAACACAGATACGCAGTATTTT
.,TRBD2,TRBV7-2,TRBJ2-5,CASSLASASGGAWTQYF,TGTGCCAGCAGCTTAGCGAGTGCTAGCGGGGGGGCCTGGACCCAGTACTTC
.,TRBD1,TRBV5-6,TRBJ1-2,CASSPTGQALIF,TGTGCCAGCAGCCCTACGGGACAGGCCCTTATATTC
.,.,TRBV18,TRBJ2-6,CASSSQARGANVLTF,TGTGCCAGCTCCTCCCAGGCGCGAGGGGCCAACGTCCTGACTTTC
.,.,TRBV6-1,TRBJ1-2,CASSEESKVYGYTF,TGTGCCAGCAGTGAAGAGTCCAAGGTATATGGCTACACCTTC
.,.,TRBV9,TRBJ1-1,CASSPRPPDSTEAFF,TGTGCCAGCAGCCCGCGACCCCCGGACAGCACTGAAGCTTTCTTT
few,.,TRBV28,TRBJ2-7,CASSLQAYEQYF,TGTGCCAGCAGTTTACAGGCCTACGAGCAGTACTTC
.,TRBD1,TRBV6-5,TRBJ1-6,CATARGTGFSPLHF,TGTGCCACCGCCCGGGGGACAGGGTTTTCACCCCTCCACTTT
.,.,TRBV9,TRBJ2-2,CASSVEGYTGELFF,TGTGCCAGCAGCGTAGAGGGATACACCGGGGAGCTGTTTTTT
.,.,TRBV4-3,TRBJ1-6,CASSQEARRQGSPLHF,TGCGCCAGCAGCCAAGAGGCAAGGAGGCAGGGATCACCCCTCCACTTT
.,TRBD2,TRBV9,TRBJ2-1,CASSPGTSDRGEQFF,TGTGCCAGCAGCCCCGGGACTAGCGATAGGGGTGAGCAGTTCTTC
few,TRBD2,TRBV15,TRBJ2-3,CATSRPGLAGNTQYF,TGTGCCACCAGCCGACCGGGACTAGCGGGCAATACGCAGTATTTT
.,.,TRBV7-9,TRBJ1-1,CASSGPDTEAFF,TGTGCCAGCTCTGGCCCTGACACTGAAGCTTTCTTT
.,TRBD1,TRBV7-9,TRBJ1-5,CASSLDTGASNQPQHF,TGTGCCAGCAGCTTAGATACAGGGGCTAGCAATCAGCCCCAGCATTTT
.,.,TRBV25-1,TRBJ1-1,CASSEGMNTEAFF,TGTGCCAGCAGTGAAGGGATGAACACTGAAGCTTTCTTT
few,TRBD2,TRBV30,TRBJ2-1,CAWRPRLAGGRREEQFF,TGTGCCTGGAGGCCAAGACTAGCGGGGGGGCGGCGGGAAGAGCAGTTCTTC
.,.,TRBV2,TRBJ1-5,CASTMGGDNQPQHF,TGTGCCAGCACCATGGGAGGGGACAATCAGCCCCAGCATTTT
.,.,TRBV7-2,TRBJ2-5,CASVDRNRETQYF,TGTGCCAGCGTCGACAGGAACCGGGAGACCCAGTACTTC
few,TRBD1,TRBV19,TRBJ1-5,CASSTRQGDQPQHF,TGTGCCAGTAGTACACGCCAGGGGGATCAGCCCCAGCATTTT
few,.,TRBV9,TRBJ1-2,CASNQGSYGYTF,TGTGCCAGCAATCAGGGTTCCTATGGCTACACCTTC
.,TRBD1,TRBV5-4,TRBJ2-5,CASSLNRGAETQYF,TGTGCCAGCAGCTTGAACAGGGGGGCGGAGACCCAGTACTTC
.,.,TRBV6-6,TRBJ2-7,CASSSQGTSYEQYF,TGTGCCAGCAGTTCCCAGGGGACCTCCTACGAGCAGTACTTC
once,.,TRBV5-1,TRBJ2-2,CASSLATDSTGELFF,TGCGCCAGCAGCTTGGCTACGGACAGCACCGGGGAGCTGTTTTTT
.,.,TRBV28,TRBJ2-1,CASGRFYNEQFF,TGTGCCAGCGGACGATTCTACAATGAGCAGTTCTTC
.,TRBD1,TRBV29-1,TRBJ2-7,CSVRSGGSEQYF,TGCAGCGTTAGATCAGGGGGCTCCGAGCAGTACTTC